In this sample, the clone carrying this TCR beta chain turned up a few times. The antigen is unknown. Researchers ran the assay at a deep level. Clones were sequenced by immunoSEQ multiplex PCR, and TCRdb holds only the in-frame ones, with some missing. The data show around 980,000 clones, about four fifths seen once. These data belong to a study of shared clonotypes between healthy human individuals. Findings and caveats of the study: The study's rarefaction showed incomplete sorted-subset sequencing despite large depth.

This CDR3 spans 13 amino acids. Deletions cut 5 bases from V and 5 bases from J, with 12 bases between. The germline CDR1 and CDR2 sequences are MNHEY and SMNVEV (reference sequence). This TCR was recovered from a man aged 18 to 30 in good health. Some clones in this sample may be carry-over from other donors' samples. Material for sequencing was memory CD4+ T cells from PBMCs. Specified subset: CD45RA-negative fraction. The chain is built from TRBV27 and TRBJ1-2; D gene ambiguous. This CDR3 is CASSPLYSYGYTF. DNA for the CDR3: TGTGCCAGCAGTCCCCTATACAGTTATGGCTACACCTTC.